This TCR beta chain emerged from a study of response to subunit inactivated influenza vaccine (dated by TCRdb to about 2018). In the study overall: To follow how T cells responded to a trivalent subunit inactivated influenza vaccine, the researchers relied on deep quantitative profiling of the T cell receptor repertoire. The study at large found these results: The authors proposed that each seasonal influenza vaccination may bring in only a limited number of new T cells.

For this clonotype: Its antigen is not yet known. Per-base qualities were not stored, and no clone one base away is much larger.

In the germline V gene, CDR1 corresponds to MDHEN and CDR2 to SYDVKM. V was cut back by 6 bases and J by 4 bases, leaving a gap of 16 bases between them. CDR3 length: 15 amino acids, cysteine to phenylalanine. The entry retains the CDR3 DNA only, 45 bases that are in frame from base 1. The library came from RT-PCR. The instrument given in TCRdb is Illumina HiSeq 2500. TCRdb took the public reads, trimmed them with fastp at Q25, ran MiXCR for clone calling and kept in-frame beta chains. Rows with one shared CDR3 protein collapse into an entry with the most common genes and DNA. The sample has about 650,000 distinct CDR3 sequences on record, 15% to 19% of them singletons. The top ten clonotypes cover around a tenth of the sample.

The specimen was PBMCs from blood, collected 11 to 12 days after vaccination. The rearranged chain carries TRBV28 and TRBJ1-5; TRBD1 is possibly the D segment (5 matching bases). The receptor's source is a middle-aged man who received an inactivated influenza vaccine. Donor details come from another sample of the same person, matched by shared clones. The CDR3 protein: CASRQGSLGNQPQHF. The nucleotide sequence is TGTGCCAGCAGGCAGGGTTCCCTAGGAAATCAGCCCCAGCATTTT.